This T cell receptor (beta chain) stems from a study of T cell repertoires in cytomegalovirus infection. Whole-study context: HLA-B-restricted CMV epitopes that are well studied, plus recently identified HLA-C-restricted ones, were used by the study. Findings and limits, study-wide: Cumulative frequency of public TCR beta families picked out carriers of CMV plus the relevant HLA.

TCRdb analysed the reads with MiXCR anew, one entry per CDR3 protein. This table has some 480,000 distinct CDR3 sequences, 30% to 40% appearing once. About this clonotype itself: No antigen is known for it.

The CDR3 covers 16 residues. CDR1 SGHTA and CDR2 FQGTGA come from the germline V gene. Trimming took off 2 bases at V and 8 bases at J, with 18 bases between the two ends. The clonotype originates from a human donor in good health (CMV status not recorded). Some clones in this sample may be carry-over from other donors' samples. The genes are TRBV7-3 and TRBJ1-4; D is uncertain. Source: cultured PBMCs, taken from culture after CMV antigen stimulation. The CDR3, as DNA: TGTGCCAGCAGCTTAGGTTTTAATACGGGGATCGAAAAACTGTTTTTT. This sequence encodes CASSLGFNTGIEKLFF. The variable domain in full, completed from reference TRBV7-3 and TRBJ1-4, reads GAGVSQTPSNKVTEKGKYVELRCDPISGHTALYWYRQSLGQGPEFLIYFQGTGAADDSGLPNDRFFAVRPEGSVSTLKIQRTERGDSAVYLCASSLGFNTGIEKLFFGSGTQLSVL.